This TCR beta chain was sequenced for a study of neoadjuvant anti-PD-1 for oral cavity cancer. For the study at large: Patients without progression got a fourth dose around day 43. Broader study findings: After neoadjuvant nivolumab, PBMC T cell clonality was significantly higher in non-responders than responders.

V gave up 5 bases and J gave up 7 bases, with 9 bases separating them. Germline CDR1 is MNHEY and CDR2 is SVGAGI. The CDR3 is made up of 12 amino acids. Time point meaning: after neoadjuvant nivolumab, at surgical resection. Patients had newly diagnosed, untreated stage II-IVA oral cavity squamous cell carcinoma. The patients had HPV-negative, locally advanced oral cavity squamous cell carcinoma. Of note for this clone: As yet, its antigen is unknown.

Profiled with immunoSEQ multiplex PCR; TCRdb holds only in-frame clones, not every one. The table shows 55,000 to 80,000 clones, with 80% to 90% occurring only once. The chain recombines TRBV6-5 with TRBJ2-1; TRBD1 might be the D (6 bases). This clonotype originated in a person between 40 and 85 years old with oral cavity squamous cell carcinoma. The specimen comprised PBMCs, sampled after nivolumab (anti-PD-1) treatment. For the CDR3, the DNA is TGTGCCAGCAGTGTCACAGGGAATGAGCAGTTCTTC. Translating it yields CASSVTGNEQFF.